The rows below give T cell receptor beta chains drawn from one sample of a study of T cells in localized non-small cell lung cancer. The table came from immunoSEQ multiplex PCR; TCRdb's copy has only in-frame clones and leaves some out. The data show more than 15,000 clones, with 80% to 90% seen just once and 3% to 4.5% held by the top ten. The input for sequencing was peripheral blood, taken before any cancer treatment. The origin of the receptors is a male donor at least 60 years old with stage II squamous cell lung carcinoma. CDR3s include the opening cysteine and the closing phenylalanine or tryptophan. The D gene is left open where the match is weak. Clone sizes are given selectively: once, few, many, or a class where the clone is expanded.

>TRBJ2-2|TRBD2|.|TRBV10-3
TGTGCCATCTCCCCCCAGACTAGCCCAAACGGGGAGCTGTTTTTT
CAISPQTSPNGELFF
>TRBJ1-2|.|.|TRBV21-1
TGTGCCAGCCGCCAAGGTAAGGGATATGGCTACACCTTC
CASRQGKGYGYTF
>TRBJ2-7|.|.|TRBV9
TGTGCCAGCAGCGTACGGGAGTATCCATACGAGCAGTACTTC
CASSVREYPYEQYF
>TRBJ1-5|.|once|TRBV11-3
TGTGCCAGCAGCCGCTCATCCTCCAATCAGCCCCAGCATTTT
CASSRSSSNQPQHF
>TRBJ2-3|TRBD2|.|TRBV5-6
TGTGCCAGCAGCTTGGTGGCTAGCGGGAGGAGTGATACGCAGTATTTT
CASSLVASGRSDTQYF
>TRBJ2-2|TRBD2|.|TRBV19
TGTGCCAGTAGTCTCCGGACTAGCGGGAGGGGCACCGGGGAGCTGTTTTTT
CASSLRTSGRGTGELFF
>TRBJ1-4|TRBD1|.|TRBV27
TGTGCCAGCAGCCCGACAGGGAAGAATGAAAAACTGTTTTTT
CASSPTGKNEKLFF
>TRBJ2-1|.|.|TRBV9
TGTGCCAGCAGCGTATTTAATGGTGGGGACCTTGACAATGAGCAGTTCTTC
CASSVFNGGDLDNEQFF
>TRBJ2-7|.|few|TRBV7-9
TGTGCCAGCAGCTTAGAACGTGAGCAGTACTTC
CASSLEREQYF
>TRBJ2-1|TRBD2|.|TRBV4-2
TGTGCCAGCAGCCCTCTAGCTAGCGGGGGTTACAATGAGCAGTTCTTC
CASSPLASGGYNEQFF
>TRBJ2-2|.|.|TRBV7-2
TGTGCCAGCAGCCCCCCTTCGAGTGGCGCCGGGGAGCTGTTTTTT
CASSPPSSGAGELFF
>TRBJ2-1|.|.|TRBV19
TGTGCCAGTAGTAGCCGAGTGGGTGAGCAGTTCTTC
CASSSRVGEQFF
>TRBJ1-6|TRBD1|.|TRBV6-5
TGTGCCAGCAGACAGGGGAGGCGTCCCCTCCACTTT
CASRQGRRPLHF
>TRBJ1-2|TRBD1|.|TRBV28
TGTGCCAGCAGTTTAAGAACAGGGGGGAAGGCCTATGGCTACACCTTC
CASSLRTGGKAYGYTF
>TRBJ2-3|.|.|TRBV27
TGTGCCAGCAGTTTGGACAGACACAGTGATACGCAGTATTTT
CASSLDRHSDTQYF
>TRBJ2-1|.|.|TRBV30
TGTGCCTGGTCGGTGCTGGGTGAGCAGTTCTTC
CAWSVLGEQFF
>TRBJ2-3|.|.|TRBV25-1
TGTGCCAGCAGTGAATGGGGCTTAGATACGCAGTATTTT
CASSEWGLDTQYF
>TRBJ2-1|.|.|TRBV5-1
TGCGCCAGCAGCTCCGAAGGCAGCTCCTACAATGAGCAGTTCTTC
CASSSEGSSYNEQFF
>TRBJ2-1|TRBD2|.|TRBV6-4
TGTGCCAGCAGTGAGGGCAGGGAGGGCGATGAGCAGTTCTTC
CASSEGREGDEQFF
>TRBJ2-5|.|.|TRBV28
TGTGCCAGCGGCGCAGAGACCCAGTACTTC
CASGAETQYF
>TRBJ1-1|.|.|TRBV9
TGTGCCAGCAGCCAAGGAGGGGGCACTGAAGCTTTCTTT
CASSQGGGTEAFF
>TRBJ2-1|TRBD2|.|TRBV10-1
TGCGCCAGCTCCGGACTAGCGGGAGTGTCTATCTATGAGCAGTTCTTC
CASSGLAGVSIYEQFF
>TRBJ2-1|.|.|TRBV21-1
TGTGCCAGCAGCAAATTATGGGGACAGAGCTCCTACAATGAGCAGTTCTTC
CASSKLWGQSSYNEQFF
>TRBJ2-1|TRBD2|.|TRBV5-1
TGCGCCAGCAGCTTGGCGGGAGGGAGGAATGAGCAGTTCTTC
CASSLAGGRNEQFF
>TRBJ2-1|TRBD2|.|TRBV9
TGTGCCAGCAGCGTAGGGGCGGGAGTGTACAATGAGCAGTTCTTC
CASSVGAGVYNEQFF
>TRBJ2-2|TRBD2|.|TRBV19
TGTGCCCTACCTCCGGGAGGCACCGGGGAGCTGTTTTTT
CALPPGGTGELFF
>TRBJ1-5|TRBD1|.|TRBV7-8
TGTGCCAGCAGTCTCCGGGACAGGGGATCCTATAGCAATCAGCCCCAGCATTTT
CASSLRDRGSYSNQPQHF
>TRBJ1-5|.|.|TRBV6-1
TGTGCCAGCAGTAAGAAGGGGGTGAATCAGCCCCAGCATTTT
CASSKKGVNQPQHF
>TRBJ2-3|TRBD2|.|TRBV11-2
TGTGCCAGTCAAACTAGCGGGATGGTAGATACGCAGTATTTT
CASQTSGMVDTQYF
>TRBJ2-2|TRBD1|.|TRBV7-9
TGTGCCAGCAGCTTAGGACAGGGCAACGGGGAGCTGTTTTTT
CASSLGQGNGELFF
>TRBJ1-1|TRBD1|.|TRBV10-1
TGCGCCAGCAGTGGTTCAGGGGGCACTGAAGCTTTCTTT
CASSGSGGTEAFF
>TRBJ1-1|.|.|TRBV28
TGTGCCAGCAGTTTCCAGGCACCGATGAACACTGAAGCTTTCTTT
CASSFQAPMNTEAFF
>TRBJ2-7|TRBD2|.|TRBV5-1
TGCGCCAGCAGGTTGAGGTTGGCTTCGGGGGAGGGTTACTACGAGCAGTACTTC
CASRLRLASGEGYYEQYF
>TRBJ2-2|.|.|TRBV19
TGTGCCAGTAGTATAGATCTTTGGAGGGGGCGCGCCGGGGAGCTGTTTTTT
CASSIDLWRGRAGELFF
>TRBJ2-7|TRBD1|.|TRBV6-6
TGTGCCAGCAGACCAACAGGGGGAGCGGGCGGGGACGAGCAGTACTTC
CASRPTGGAGGDEQYF
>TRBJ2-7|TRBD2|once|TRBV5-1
TGCGCCAGCAGACAGACTAGCGGGAGCTCCTACGAGCAGTACTTC
CASRQTSGSSYEQYF
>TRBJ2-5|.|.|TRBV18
TGTGCCAGCTCCCGACGAGAGACCCAGTACTTC
CASSRRETQYF
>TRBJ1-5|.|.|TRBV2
TGTGCCAGCAGTGAAGTGGGGGACGGGATTGATGAAAGCAATCAGCCCCAGCATTTT
CASSEVGDGIDESNQPQHF
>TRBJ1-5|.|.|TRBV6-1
TGTGCCAGCAGCTCTGACAGGTTAGGGCATCAGCCCCAGCATTTT
CASSSDRLGHQPQHF
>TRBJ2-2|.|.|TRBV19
TGTGCCAGTATTCGGCAGGGGAGCGCCGGGGAGCTGTTTTTT
CASIRQGSAGELFF
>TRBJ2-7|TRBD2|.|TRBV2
TGTGCCGGGAGTAGCGGGAGTCCCTACGAGCAGTACTTC
CAGSSGSPYEQYF
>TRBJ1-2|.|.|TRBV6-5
TGTGCCAGCAGTTACCCCCAGGGCCAGGGGAGGGTCGGCTACACCTTC
CASSYPQGQGRVGYTF
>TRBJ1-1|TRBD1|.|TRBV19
TGTGCCAGTAGTGAAGGGGGACAGCTGAACACTGAAGCTTTCTTT
CASSEGGQLNTEAFF
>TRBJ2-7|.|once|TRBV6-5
TGTGCCAGCAGTTACTCTCGACTAGCCTACGAGCAGTACTTC
CASSYSRLAYEQYF
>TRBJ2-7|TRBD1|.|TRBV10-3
TGTGCCATCAGTGCCGACAGGGGGTACGAGCAGTACTTC
CAISADRGYEQYF
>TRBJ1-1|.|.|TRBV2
TGTGCCAGCAGTGTAGCAGTCTTTTCCGGGACTGAAGCTTTCTTT
CASSVAVFSGTEAFF
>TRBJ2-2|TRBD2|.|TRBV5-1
TGCGCCAGCAGCCCCCGACTAGCGGGAGGGAACACCGGGGAGCTGTTTTTT
CASSPRLAGGNTGELFF
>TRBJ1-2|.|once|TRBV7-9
TGTGCCAGCAGCTTAGGGGTAGGAGGGTATGGCTACACCTTC
CASSLGVGGYGYTF